Listed below are T cell receptor beta chains from one sample, sequenced in a study of shared clonotypes between healthy human individuals. Here immunoSEQ multiplex PCR was the method, and the copy in TCRdb shows in-frame clones only, minus some. The sample consists of 450,000 to 500,000 clones, approximately 82% of them appearing once. Material for sequencing was PBMCs. The receptors shown here come from a woman in her thirties or forties in good health. Some clones in this sample may be carry-over from other donors' samples. Each CDR3 is given with its conserved first and last residue. Fields, in order: D gene, J gene, clone size, V gene, CDR3 DNA, CDR3 protein. The D gene is left open where the match is weak. Only part of the rows carry a size: once, few, many, or a class if the clone is expanded.

D: NA; J: TRBJ2-3; size: NA; V: TRBV5-4; DNA: TGTGCCAGCACCCGACTGTTCACAGATACGCAGTATTTT; CDR3: CASTRLFTDTQYF
D: TRBD2; J: TRBJ2-2; size: few; V: TRBV27; DNA: TGTGCCAGCAGTTTATTGGGACTAGCAACGAACACCGGGGAGCTGTTTTTT; CDR3: CASSLLGLATNTGELFF
D: TRBD2; J: TRBJ2-1; size: NA; V: TRBV4-2; DNA: TGTGCCAGCAGCCAGGCTAGCGGGAGTGGGGGGAATGAGCAGTTCTTC; CDR3: CASSQASGSGGNEQFF
D: NA; J: TRBJ2-4; size: once; V: TRBV5-4; DNA: TGTGCCAGCAGCTTCTCGTGGGGGCAAGGCAAAAACATTCAGTACTTC; CDR3: CASSFSWGQGKNIQYF
D: NA; J: TRBJ2-7; size: NA; V: TRBV5-4; DNA: TGTGCCAGCAGCCCTCCGGGGGCAAGCGACGAGCAGTACTTC; CDR3: CASSPPGASDEQYF
D: NA; J: TRBJ2-7; size: once; V: TRBV28; DNA: TGTGCCAGCAGTCCGTCACTGACAGGTACCTACGAGCAGTACTTC; CDR3: CASSPSLTGTYEQYF
D: NA; J: TRBJ2-6; size: NA; V: TRBV7-3; DNA: TGTGCCAGCAGCCAGGGAATCTCTGGGGCCAACGTCCTGACTTTC; CDR3: CASSQGISGANVLTF
D: NA; J: TRBJ1-4; size: many; V: TRBV5-6; DNA: TGTGCCAGCAGCTTGGAACACCATAATGAAAAACTGTTTTTT; CDR3: CASSLEHHNEKLFF
D: TRBD2; J: TRBJ2-4; size: NA; V: TRBV19; DNA: TGTGCCAGTAGTATAAAAGCGGGAGTAAACATTCAGTACTTC; CDR3: CASSIKAGVNIQYF
D: TRBD1; J: TRBJ1-4; size: few; V: TRBV9; DNA: TGTGCCAGCAGTGGGACAGGCCCTAATGAAAAACTGTTTTTT; CDR3: CASSGTGPNEKLFF
D: NA; J: TRBJ2-2; size: NA; V: TRBV10-3; DNA: TGTGCCACTGGGGCACAAACCACCGGGGAGCTGTTTTTT; CDR3: CATGAQTTGELFF
D: NA; J: TRBJ1-3; size: NA; V: TRBV5-1; DNA: TGCGCCAGCAGCTCAACCGGGACGCCTGGAAACACCATATATTTT; CDR3: CASSSTGTPGNTIYF
D: NA; J: TRBJ2-5; size: NA; V: TRBV5-4; DNA: TGTGCCAGCAGGCTCGGAGGAGCGGACCAAGAGACCCAGTACTTC; CDR3: CASRLGGADQETQYF
D: TRBD1; J: TRBJ2-7; size: NA; V: TRBV4-1; DNA: TGCGCCAGCAGCCAGGACAGGGAAATTTACGAGCAGTACTTC; CDR3: CASSQDREIYEQYF
D: NA; J: TRBJ2-5; size: NA; V: TRBV11-1; DNA: TGTGCCAGCAGCCGATCTCTTGGGGAGACCCAGTACTTC; CDR3: CASSRSLGETQYF
D: TRBD1; J: TRBJ1-4; size: NA; V: TRBV28; DNA: TGTGCCAGCCAACCCCTGCCCGGGACAGGGGTTCGGGGGAGGTTTTTT; CDR3: CASQPLPGTGVRGRFF
D: TRBD1; J: TRBJ1-2; size: NA; V: TRBV18; DNA: TGTGCCAGCTCAGCGGACAGGGTCGCCTATGGCTACACCTTC; CDR3: CASSADRVAYGYTF
D: NA; J: TRBJ2-5; size: once; V: TRBV4-1; DNA: TGCGCCAGCAGCCAACGGGCCCAAAAGGGTCCGGAGACCCAGTACTTC; CDR3: CASSQRAQKGPETQYF
D: NA; J: TRBJ2-7; size: NA; V: TRBV11-3; DNA: TGTGCCAGCAGCTGCAATCCTGGGGCAGGGGCAATGTACGAGCAGTACTTC; CDR3: CASSCNPGAGAMYEQYF
D: NA; J: TRBJ2-5; size: few; V: TRBV18; DNA: TGTGCCAGCTCACCACAAAGGGGGGCGGAAGAGACCCAGTACTTC; CDR3: CASSPQRGAEETQYF